This TCR beta chain is drawn from a study of sequential checkpoint blockade in melanoma. This sample's treatment: randomized to nivolumab then ipilimumab (arm A) or the reverse (arm B). This table comes from immunoSEQ multiplex PCR, and its TCRdb copy is limited to in-frame clones, with some not included. Among some 7,000 clones listed, about 28% were seen once. This CDR3 region has 16 residues. The germline V gene has CDR1 SQVTM and CDR2 ANQGSEA. V lost 7 bases and J 4 bases, leaving 23 bases between the germline ends. This sequence was found in a human donor with melanoma. Here the sequenced sample was tumor tissue (inferred from file names), taken from a patient given nivolumab and ipilimumab in sequence. V gene TRBV29-1 combines with J gene TRBJ1-3; TRBD1 is a possible D gene (6 bases). This chain's CDR3 is CSAYLPRGGLGNTIYF. The CDR3, as DNA: TGCAGCGCTTACTTGCCCCGGGGGGGGCTCGGAAACACCATATATTTT.